Here is one TCR beta chain with its context. Its antigen is unknown. Qualities for individual bases were not recorded, and no much larger clone is one base off. The immunoSEQ Assay, a bias-controlled multiplex PCR, was used to amplify TCRbeta CDR3 regions from genomic DNA. As for how the authors treated the data: Within the assay, amplification of reference gene primers was used to estimate how many nucleated cells each sample contained. Sequence reads were collapsed and filtered to measure the absolute abundance of every unique TCRbeta CDR3 rearrangement. For each sample, productive Simpson clonality was calculated as the square root of Simpson's diversity index over productive rearrangements. TCRdb carries this immuneACCESS record with in-frame sequences only. Its versions omit some clonotypes, under half of them owing to an unresolved V gene in the studies checked, with the rest unexplained. The V and J calls and clone size come from that table; D and trimming were worked out from the DNA. Counted in this sample were about 26,000 clones; 90% of them appeared once. In total, the top ten clones hold about 11% of the sample.

This sample was included in a study of blood T cell repertoires in COVID-19 (dated by TCRdb to about 2020). In terms of the full investigation: Collaborator samples came from the United States, Italy and Spain and covered acute and convalescent phases of COVID-19. Samples came from the ongoing ImmuneRACE study (first 160 participants) plus 1,254 subjects from 6 global collaborators. The repertoires were made available in a free public database intended to serve as a resource for research on the immune response to SARS-CoV-2. The prospective study material was composed of cDNA or gDNA derived from T cells, B-cell-depleted T cells, or PBMCs. Subjects who had been exposed to COVID-19, were actively infected with it, or had recovered from it provided the deeply sampled blood TCRbeta repertoires that made up the dataset. A de-identified subject ID, COVID-19 status, age in years and sex were almost always included in the sample metadata. HLA class I and class II types, where available, came from metadata supplied by the sample provider rather than from assay-based typing. Findings and caveats that apply to the study as a whole: The quantity of clinical and demographic metadata differed by source and by participant and was supplied without curation.

Trimming removed 5 bases from V and 3 bases from J; the gene matches leave 9 bases unexplained. CDR1 MNHNY and CDR2 SVGAGI were looked up in the germline V gene (reference sequence). The CDR3 runs 16 amino acids, cysteine and phenylalanine included. CDR3 DNA is the only sequence kept; it has 48 bases, read in frame from the first base. Collaborating institutions collected whole blood in K2EDTA tubes following their own protocols. Collaborator samples were shipped for TCRbeta analysis as frozen whole blood, isolated PBMCs, or DNA extracted from either sample type. The receptor was isolated from a man in his sixties or seventies with acute or convalescent COVID-19. The source material was peripheral blood. This chain is built from TRBV6-6 and TRBJ1-5, and TRBD1 aligns with 8 junction nucleotides. The CDR3 loop reads CASSQMTGVNNQPQHF. The nucleotides read TGTGCCAGCAGTCAGATGACAGGGGTCAACAATCAGCCCCAGCATTTT.